This TCR beta chain was identified in a study of cytomegalovirus exposure and HLA in healthy donors. As to this clone: The antigen is not known.

The PCR contained 60 Vbeta and 13 Jbeta primers. Sequencing was performed with immunoSEQ multiplex PCR; in TCRdb, only in-frame clones are kept and a portion is missing. The sample lists 110,000 to 150,000 clones; over 70% were seen once. Study outcomes and limitations: Several of the most significant clusters were apparently associated with common viral pathogens in a later analysis. Roughly uniform depth of sequencing across donors was assumed in presence/absence analyses.

Germline CDR1 is KGHSY and CDR2 is FQNENV. Trimming stripped 4 bases from V and 8 bases from J, with 12 bases between. The CDR3 runs to 14 residues. The sample comprised PBMCs. The sequence was obtained from a man aged 25 to 45 in good health and CMV-seronegative. The chain links TRBV16 to TRBJ1-6; D unresolved. CDR3: CASSRNNGDSPLHF. The CDR3 nucleotides are TGTGCCAGCAGCCGCAACAACGGGGATTCACCCCTCCACTTT.